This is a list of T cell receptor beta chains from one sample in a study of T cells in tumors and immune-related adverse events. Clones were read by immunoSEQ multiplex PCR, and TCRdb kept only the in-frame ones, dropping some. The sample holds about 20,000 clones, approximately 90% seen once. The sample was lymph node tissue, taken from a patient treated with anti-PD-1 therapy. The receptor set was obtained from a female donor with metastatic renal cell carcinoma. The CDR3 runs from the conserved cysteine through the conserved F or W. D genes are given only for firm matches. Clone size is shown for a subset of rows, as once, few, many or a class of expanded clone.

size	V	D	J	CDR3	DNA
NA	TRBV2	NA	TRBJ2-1	CASEEPTYNEQFF	TGTGCCAGTGAGGAACCGACCTACAATGAGCAGTTCTTC
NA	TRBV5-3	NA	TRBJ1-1	CARSLKRGQMNTEAFF	TGTGCCAGAAGCTTGAAACGGGGCCAGATGAACACTGAAGCTTTCTTT
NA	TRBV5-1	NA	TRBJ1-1	CASSLGLGVGSDTEAFF	TGCGCCAGCAGCTTGGGCCTCGGGGTCGGGTCGGACACTGAAGCTTTCTTT
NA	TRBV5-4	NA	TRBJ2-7	CASSMRGYEQYF	TGTGCCAGCAGCATGAGGGGATACGAGCAGTACTTC
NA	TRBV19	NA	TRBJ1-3	CASSIWEPGNTIYF	TGTGCCAGTAGTATTTGGGAGCCTGGAAACACCATATATTTT
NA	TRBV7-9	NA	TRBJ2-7	CASSPQYGEQYF	TGTGCCAGCAGCCCTCAGTACGGCGAGCAGTACTTC
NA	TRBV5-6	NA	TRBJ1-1	CASSFKGGSRTEAFF	TGTGCCAGCAGCTTTAAGGGGGGGAGTAGGACTGAAGCTTTCTTT
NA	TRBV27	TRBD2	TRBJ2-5	CASSLAGGQETQYF	TGTGCCAGCAGTCTAGCGGGAGGGCAAGAGACCCAGTACTTC
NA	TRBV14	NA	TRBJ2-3	CASSQVKTDTQYF	TGTGCCAGCAGCCAGGTGAAGACAGATACGCAGTATTTT
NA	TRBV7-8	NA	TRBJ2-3	CASSLGSLDTQYF	TGTGCCAGCAGCTTAGGGTCCCTGGATACGCAGTATTTT
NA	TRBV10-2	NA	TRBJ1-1	CASSEPAVNTEAFF	TGCGCCAGCAGTGAGCCAGCCGTGAACACTGAAGCTTTCTTT
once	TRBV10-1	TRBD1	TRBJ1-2	CASQAGTASSPSYGYTF	TGCGCCAGCCAGGCAGGGACAGCAAGTAGCCCATCTTATGGCTACACCTTC
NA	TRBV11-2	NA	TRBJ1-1	CASRRSGTEAFF	TGTGCCAGCAGGAGAAGTGGGACTGAAGCTTTCTTT
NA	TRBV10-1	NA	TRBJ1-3	CATGTDGNTIYF	TGCGCCACCGGGACTGATGGAAACACCATATATTTT
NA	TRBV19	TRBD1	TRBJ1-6	CASTRTGGGNSPLHF	TGTGCCAGTACCAGGACAGGGGGTGGTAATTCACCCCTCCACTTT
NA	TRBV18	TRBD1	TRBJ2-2	CASSLDRAGELFF	TGTGCCAGCTCACTGGACAGGGCTGGGGAGCTGTTTTTT
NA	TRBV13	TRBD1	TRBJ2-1	CSSSSGTGNNEQFF	TGTTCCAGCAGCTCCGGGACAGGGAACAATGAGCAGTTCTTC
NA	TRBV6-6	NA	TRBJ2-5	CASSPRETQYF	TGTGCCAGCAGTCCCAGAGAGACCCAGTACTTC
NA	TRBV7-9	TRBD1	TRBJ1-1	CASSWGGSGNRGRGTEAFF	TGTGCCAGCAGCTGGGGAGGGTCGGGGAACAGGGGTCGTGGCACTGAAGCTTTTTTT
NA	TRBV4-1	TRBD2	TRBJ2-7	CASSLFGTTSYEQYF	TGCGCCAGCAGCCTTTTCGGGACTACCTCCTACGAGCAGTACTTC
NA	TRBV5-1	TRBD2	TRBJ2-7	CASSLGAGPSYEQYF	TGCGCCAGCAGCTTGGGAGCGGGACCTTCCTACGAGCAGTACTTC
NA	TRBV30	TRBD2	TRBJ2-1	CAWSRGLAGHNEQFF	TGTGCCTGGAGCAGAGGACTAGCGGGTCACAATGAGCAGTTCTTC
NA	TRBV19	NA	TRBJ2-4	CASSSWGLDRNIQYF	TGTGCCAGTAGTTCTTGGGGCCTTGATCGGAACATTCAGTACTTC
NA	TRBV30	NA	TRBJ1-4	CACRGEKLFF	TGTGCCTGTAGAGGAGAAAAACTGTTTTTT
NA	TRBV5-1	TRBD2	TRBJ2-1	CASSLDGLAGESFF	TGCGCCAGCAGCTTAGATGGACTAGCGGGAGAGTCCTTCTTC
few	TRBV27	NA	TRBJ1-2	CASSFGPTGFGYTF	TGTGCCAGCAGTTTCGGACCGACAGGTTTCGGCTACACCTTC
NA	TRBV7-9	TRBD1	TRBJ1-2	CASSLDGTVNYGYTF	TGTGCCAGCAGCTTAGACGGGACAGTTAACTATGGCTACACCTTC
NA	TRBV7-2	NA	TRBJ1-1	CASSLGADGGKAFF	TGTGCCAGCAGCTTAGGGGCCGACGGGGGAAAAGCTTTCTTT
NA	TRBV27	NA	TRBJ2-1	CASSLNYNEQFF	TGTGCCAGCAGTCTAAACTACAATGAGCAGTTCTTC
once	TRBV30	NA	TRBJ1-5	CAWSAGSNQPQHF	TGTGCCTGGAGTGCAGGGAGTAATCAGCCCCAGCATTTT
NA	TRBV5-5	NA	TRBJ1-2	CASSAGTGAYGYTF	TGTGCCAGCAGCGCCGGGACGGGGGCCTATGGCTACACCTTC
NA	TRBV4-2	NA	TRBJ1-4	CASSQAGMNEKLFF	TGTGCCAGCAGCCAAGCGGGGATGAATGAAAAACTGTTTTTT
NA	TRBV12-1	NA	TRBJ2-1	CASSKRIKQFF	TGTGCCAGCAGCAAGCGTATAAAGCAGTTCTTC
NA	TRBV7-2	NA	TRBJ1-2	CASSLASGAYGYTF	TGTGCCAGCAGCTTAGCCTCTGGGGCCTATGGCTACACCTTC
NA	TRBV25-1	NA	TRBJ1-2	CASNLGRGGYTF	TGTGCCAGCAACCTGGGACGGGGAGGCTACACCTTC
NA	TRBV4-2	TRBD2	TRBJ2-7	CASSIDHGGDREQYF	TGTGCCAGCAGCATCGATCACGGGGGGGATCGCGAGCAGTACTTC
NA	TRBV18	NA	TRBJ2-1	CASSPPRFEEQFF	TGTGCCAGCTCACCACCGCGCTTCGAGGAGCAGTTCTTC
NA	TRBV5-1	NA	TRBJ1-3	CASSLGGFEGNTIYF	TGCGCCAGCAGCTTGGGCGGGTTCGAAGGAAACACCATATATTTT
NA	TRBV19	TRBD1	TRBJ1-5	CASSIFTAGGRRDSNQPQHF	TGTGCCAGTAGTATATTTACGGCAGGGGGCAGAAGGGATAGCAATCAGCCCCAGCATTTT
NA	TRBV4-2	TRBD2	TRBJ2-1	CASSQDTSSGRRGEQFF	TGTGCCAGCAGCCAAGATACGTCTAGCGGGAGGCGGGGTGAGCAGTTCTTC
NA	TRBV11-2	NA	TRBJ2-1	CASSLHSSYNEQFF	TGTGCCAGCAGCTTGCATAGCTCCTACAATGAGCAGTTCTTC
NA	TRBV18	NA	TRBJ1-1	CASSSPMNTEAFF	TGTGCCAGCTCCTCCCCTATGAACACTGAAGCTTTCTTT
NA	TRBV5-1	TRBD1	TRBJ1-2	CASSSGTGKDGYTF	TGCGCCAGCAGCTCCGGGACAGGGAAAGATGGCTACACCTTC
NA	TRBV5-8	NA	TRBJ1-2	CASSLGQWGYTF	TGTGCCAGCAGCTTGGGTCAATGGGGCTACACCTTC
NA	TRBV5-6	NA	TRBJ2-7	CASSTETGSSPYEQYF	TGTGCCAGCAGCACGGAGACAGGTTCCTCTCCATACGAGCAGTACTTC
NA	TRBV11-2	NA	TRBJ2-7	CASSLYRDSSYEQYF	TGTGCCAGCAGCTTATACCGCGATAGCTCCTACGAGCAGTACTTC
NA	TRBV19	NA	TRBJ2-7	CASSIVGSSYEQYF	TGTGCCAGTAGTATAGTAGGCTCGAGCTACGAGCAGTACTTC
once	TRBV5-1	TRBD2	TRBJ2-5	CASTRRGGSVKETQYF	TGCGCCAGCACCCGGCGGGGGGGGAGCGTCAAAGAGACCCAGTACTTC
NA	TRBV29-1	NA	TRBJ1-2	CSVAEGRGDGYTF	TGCAGCGTTGCCGAAGGCAGGGGAGATGGCTACACCTTC
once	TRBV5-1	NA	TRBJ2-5	CASRTPGLQETQYF	TGCGCCAGCAGAACTCCGGGACTCCAAGAGACCCAGTACTTC
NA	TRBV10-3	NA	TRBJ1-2	CAIRPGGPYGYTF	TGTGCCATCAGGCCTGGAGGGCCGTATGGCTACACCTTC
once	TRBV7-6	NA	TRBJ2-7	CASSPNSGTIGGEQYF	TGTGCCAGCAGCCCGAACTCTGGAACGATTGGCGGTGAGCAGTACTTC
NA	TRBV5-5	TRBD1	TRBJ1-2	CASSLELGQGAGYTF	TGTGCCAGCAGCTTGGAATTAGGACAGGGGGCCGGCTACACCTTC